The 26 T cell receptor beta chains below come from one sample, sequenced in a study of blood T cells in healthy people across ages. A second PCR of 7 to 11 cycles used a sample-barcoded 5' primer and a J-beta primer mix. MiXCR, applied by TCRdb to the 5' RACE reads, yields one record per CDR3 protein. Altogether over 600,000 distinct CDR3 sequences are present, around a fifth being singletons, with the ten largest covering approximately 3.7%. Specimen: blood. These receptors all come from a man in his sixties or seventies in good health.

The chain employs TRBV24-1 and TRBJ1-1; D not resolved. Germline V gives CDR1 KGHDR, CDR2 SFDVKD. V lost 0 bases and J lost 10, with 26 bases in between. CDR3 length: 18 amino acids. Here the CDR3 DNA reads TGTGCCACCAGTGATTTGCCCCCTGCAGGTACCCCGAGGGAGGTAGCTTTCTTT. Protein product: CATSDLPPAGTPREVAFF.

This clonotype was detected a few times. This chain joins TRBV2 and TRBJ2-5; possibly TRBD2 for D (7 bases). The V end lost 4 bases, the J end lost 5 bases, and 17 bases lay between the germline ends. Germline V gene data show CDR1 as SNHLY and CDR2 as FYNNEI. There are 15 residues in the CDR3. Written as DNA, the CDR3 is TGTGCCAGCAGTGTCTCGGGGGGCGAAGGGGAGACCCAGTACTTC. This sequence encodes CASSVSGGEGETQYF.

This chain joins TRBV6-2 or TRBV6-3 and TRBJ2-7, with D maybe TRBD2 (6 bases). CDR1 MNHEY and CDR2 SVGEGT come from the germline V gene. Trimming stripped 5 bases from V and 7 bases from J, with 18 bases between. CDR3 length: 14 amino acids. The CDR3 DNA is TGTGCCAGCAGTCCGGGAGATTCTTATGAGGAGCAGTACTTC. Translated: CASSPGDSYEEQYF.

This chain links TRBV28 with TRBJ2-7; 8 bases fit TRBD2. Germline V gene sequence: CDR1 MDHEN, CDR2 SYDVKM. The junction had 10 bases not matched to a gene; V was cut back by 8 bases and J by 7 bases. There are 13 residues in the CDR3. CDR3: CASRAGGMWEQYF. The CDR3 nucleotides are TGTGCCAGCCGTGCGGGAGGAATGTGGGAGCAGTACTTC.

The CDR3 protein is CASSPGDSFNQPQHF. The CDR3 DNA reads TGCGCCAGCAGCCCGGGGGACAGTTTCAATCAGCCCCAGCATTTT. This rearrangement joins TRBV5-1 to TRBJ1-5; 7 bases are shared with TRBD1. Germline V gives CDR1 SGHRS, CDR2 YFSETQ. The CDR3 contains 15 residues. V trimming: 4 bases; J trimming: 3 bases; junction bases outside the gene matches: 7.

For this clonotype: One end of the junction does not line up with germline, which may come from a read error. V gene TRBV7-7 combines with J gene TRBJ2-2, with TRBD1 matching 8 bases. The length of the CDR3 is 14 residues. Per germline, CDR1 SSHAT and CDR2 FNYEAQ (reference sequence). The CDR3 spells CASRRDRFSGELFF. CDR3 in DNA: TGTGCTAGCAGAAGGGACAGGTTCTCCGGGGAGCTGTTTTTT. Supplemented by reference TRBV7-7 and TRBJ2-2, the full variable domain reads GAGVSQSPRYKVTKRGQDVTLRCDPISSHATLYWYQQALGQGPEFLTYFNYEAQPDKSGLPSDRFSAERPEGSISTLTIQRTEQRDSAMYRCASRRDRFSGELFFGEGSRLTVL.

This clonotype has just a few counts. The V call is TRBV5-1, the J call TRBJ2-3, with a weak D call TRBD2 (6 bases). The V and J ends lost 4 bases and 4 bases respectively, with 13 bases between them. From germline, CDR1 is SGHRS and CDR2 YFSETQ. This CDR3 has 14 amino acids. CDR3 sequence (DNA): TGCGCCAGCAGCGGCGGGACTTACCCAGATACGCAGTATTTT. Its translation: CASSGGTYPDTQYF.

V usage is TRBV7-9 and J usage is TRBJ1-1; D not resolved. The germline V gene has CDR1 SEHNR and CDR2 FQNEAQ (reference sequence). The CDR3 has 11 residues. Deletions cut 8 bases from V and 0 bases from J, with 4 bases between. In DNA form, the CDR3 reads TGTGCCAGCGGCCTGAACACTGAAGCTTTCTTT. This sequence encodes CASGLNTEAFF. Looking up the rest from reference TRBV7-9 and TRBJ1-1 gives the full variable domain: DTGVSQNPRHKITKRGQNVTFRCDPISEHNRLYWYRQTLGQGPEFLTYFQNEAQLEKSRLLSDRFSAERPKGSFSTLEIQRTEQGDSAMYLCASGLNTEAFFGQGTRLTVV.

The chain couples TRBV7-3 to TRBJ2-1, with D unclear. CDR1 and CDR2 (germline): SGHTA, FQGTGA. Deletions cut 5 bases from V and 6 bases from J, with 17 bases between. This CDR3 is built from 15 residues. CDR3 nucleotides: TGTGCCAGCAGCGCCGCCACCCGAAGGTCCAATGAGCAGTTCTTC. Protein product: CASSAATRRSNEQFF. Full variable domain (rest looked up from reference TRBV7-3 and TRBJ2-1): GAGVSQTPSNKVTEKGKYVELRCDPISGHTALYWYRQSLGQGPEFLIYFQGTGAADDSGLPNDRFFAVRPEGSVSTLKIQRTERGDSAVYLCASSAATRRSNEQFFGPGTRLTVL.

This clonotype appeared a few times. V and J are TRBV29-1 and TRBJ2-2; TRBD2 matches 12 bases. Germline CDR1 SQVTM, CDR2 ANQGSEA. The CDR3 is made up of 15 amino acids. V gave up 6 bases and J gave up 4 bases; unmatched junction bases: 6. CDR3 nucleotide sequence: TGCAGCGTGCGGTTGACTAGCGGGAGCACCGGGGAGCTGTTTTTT. Translation: CSVRLTSGSTGELFF.

The chain combines TRBV10-3 with TRBJ2-5; the match to TRBD2 covers 15 bases. The DNA end lines up better with TRBJ2-1; the J call may be wrong. Germline values: CDR1 ENHRY, CDR2 SYGVKD. The CDR3 extends over 15 amino acids. The CDR3 sequence: CAIRGLAGGDNEQFF. Written as DNA, the CDR3 is TGTGCCATCAGGGGACTAGCGGGAGGCGACAATGAGCAGTTCTTC.

The V gene is TRBV2, the J gene TRBJ1-2; D is uncertain. CDR1 is SNHLY and CDR2 is FYNNEI in the germline V gene. The CDR3 extends over 14 amino acids. V dropped 0 bases and J dropped 4 bases, with 9 bases sitting between them. The chain's CDR3 is CASSEARQTYGYTF. The CDR3 DNA reads TGTGCCAGCAGTGAAGCGCGGCAGACCTATGGCTACACCTTC.

The chain's CDR3 is CASSLVVIRNSREATNEKLFF. The CDR3 coding sequence is TGTGCCAGCAGCCTCGTCGTCATAAGGAACAGCCGGGAAGCAACTAATGAAAAACTGTTTTTT. The chain joins TRBV3-1 to TRBJ1-4; D call uncertain. Germline loops: CDR1 LGHDT, CDR2 YNNKEL (reference sequence). CDR3 length equals 21 residues. The V and J ends lost 4 bases and 0 bases respectively, with 27 bases between them.

The genes are TRBV30 and TRBJ1-2; D gene unclear. Trimming removed 0 bases from V and 2 bases from J, with 1 base in between. CDR1 is GTSNPN, CDR2 SVGIG, per germline (reference sequence). The CDR3 is made up of 11 amino acids. In DNA form, the CDR3 reads TGTGCCTGGAGTGTGAACTATGGCTACACCTTC. It encodes CAWSVNYGYTF.

On this clonotype itself: A junction end diverges from the germline sequence, so it may reflect a read error. The chain carries TRBV7-9 and TRBJ1-2; 8 bases match TRBD1. This CDR3 region has 15 residues. The germline gives CDR1 SEHNR, CDR2 FQNEAQ (reference sequence). In DNA, the CDR3 is TGTGCCAGCAGCCAGGCAGGGGGCCTAAACTATGGCTACGCCTTC. Translated, it gives CASSQAGGLNYGYAF.

The rearrangement links TRBV20-1 to TRBJ1-1, with D unclear. This CDR3 has 11 residues. Looked up from germline, CDR1 is DFQATT and CDR2 is SNEGSKA (reference sequence). The chain's CDR3 is CIGESDTEAFF. CDR3 nucleotides: TGCATCGGGGAGTCGGACACTGAAGCTTTCTTT.

This clonotype appeared a few times. The V and J genes are TRBV7-9 and TRBJ2-3; 7 positions match TRBD2. CDR1 SEHNR and CDR2 FQNEAQ come from the germline V gene (reference sequence). Trimming removed 2 bases from V and 5 bases from J; junction bases left unmatched: 7. This CDR3 contains 15 residues. The chain's CDR3 is CASSLFPSGRDTQYF. The CDR3 DNA sequence: TGTGCCAGCAGCTTATTCCCTAGCGGCCGAGATACGCAGTATTTT.

This clonotype has ten or more counts. J is TRBJ1-1 and V is TRBV6-5; possibly TRBD1 for D (5 bases). CDR3 length: 13 amino acids. Germline CDR1 reads MNHEY; CDR2 reads SVGAGI. V lost 6 bases and J lost 0, with 8 bases in between. The CDR3 DNA sequence: TGTGCCAGCAGACAGGCCATGAACACTGAAGCTTTCTTT. This codes for CASRQAMNTEAFF.

Only a few counts were recorded for this clonotype. The chain links TRBV2 to TRBJ2-3, with a possible D match to TRBD2 (5 bases). CDR1 SNHLY and CDR2 FYNNEI come from the germline V gene. CDR3 length equals 14 residues. Deletions cut 8 bases from V and 2 bases from J, with 14 bases between. CDR3 in DNA: TGTGCCAGCCGAGAGGCTAGCCCCACAGATACGCAGTATTTT. Its protein product is CASREASPTDTQYF. Looking up the rest from reference TRBV2 and TRBJ2-3 gives the full variable domain: EPEVTQTPSHQVTQMGQEVILRCVPISNHLYFYWYRQILGQKVEFLVSFYNNEISEKSEIFDDQFSVERPDGSNFTLKIRSTKLEDSAMYFCASREASPTDTQYFGPGTRLTVL.

In this sample, this clonotype turned up a few times. The chain couples TRBV11-2 to TRBJ2-5; TRBD2 aligns across 15 bases. CDR3 length: 17 residues. J lost 4 bases, V lost 0 bases, and 3 bases had no gene match. The germline V gene has CDR1 SGHAT and CDR2 FQNNGV. CDR3: CASSLEGTSGGRETQYF. The CDR3 DNA is TGTGCCAGCAGCTTAGAGGGGACTAGCGGGGGGAGAGAGACCCAGTACTTC.

The J gene is TRBJ2-3, the V gene TRBV20-1; TRBD1 aligns across 8 bases. CDR1 DFQATT and CDR2 SNEGSKA come from the germline V gene (reference sequence). Trimming removed 6 bases from V and 2 bases from J; junction bases left unmatched: 4. The CDR3 is 13 residues long. The CDR3 region is CSARQGHTDTQYF. Here the CDR3 DNA reads TGCAGTGCAAGACAGGGGCACACAGATACGCAGTATTTT.

Concerning this clonotype: At one end the junction does not follow the germline gene, possibly because of a read error. This chain links TRBV9 with TRBJ2-7; D is perhaps TRBD2 (5 bases). This CDR3 contains 13 residues. CDR1 SGDLS and CDR2 YYNGEE come from the germline V gene. The CDR3 DNA reads as TGTGCTAGCAGCGGCGGACTGGCCTACGAGCAGTACTTC. Protein sequence: CASSGGLAYEQYF.

The rearrangement links TRBV20-1 to TRBJ2-5, with 14 bases that match TRBD2. V was clipped by 0 bases and J by 4 bases; unmatched bases: 7. The CDR3 runs to 17 residues. Germline-derived CDR1 and CDR2 are DFQATT and SNEGSKA (reference sequence). The CDR3 sequence is CSARDGGLAGVGETQYF. The DNA of the CDR3 is TGCAGTGCTAGAGATGGGGGACTAGCGGGAGTAGGAGAGACCCAGTACTTC.

The chain joins TRBV5-1 to TRBJ2-2; the match to TRBD2 covers 12 bases. There are 15 residues in the CDR3. V shed 0 bases and J 7 bases; nucleotides not matched to a gene: 1. The germline gives CDR1 SGHRS, CDR2 YFSETQ. The CDR3 loop reads CASSLETSGSGELFF. DNA for the CDR3: TGCGCCAGCAGCTTGGAGACTAGCGGGAGCGGGGAGCTGTTTTTT.

This clonotype showed up just once. The chain couples TRBV20-1 to TRBJ1-2; D unresolved. The germline V gene encodes CDR1 DFQATT and CDR2 SNEGSKA (reference sequence). V shed 5 bases and J shed 7 bases, with 8 bases lying between them. This CDR3 comprises 10 residues. This CDR3 reads CSASEVGYTF. The CDR3 DNA follows: TGCAGTGCTTCGGAGGTTGGCTACACCTTC.

The chain couples TRBV10-3 to TRBJ2-1; the match to TRBD2 covers 8 bases. CDR1 is ENHRY, CDR2 SYGVKD, per germline. V lost 0 bases, J lost 8 bases, and 9 bases stayed unmatched. The CDR3 length is 16 residues. The DNA for the CDR3 is TGTGCCATCAGTGAGTCGTCATCGGGAGGGGTATATGAGCAGTTCTTC. It specifies CAISESSSGGVYEQFF.